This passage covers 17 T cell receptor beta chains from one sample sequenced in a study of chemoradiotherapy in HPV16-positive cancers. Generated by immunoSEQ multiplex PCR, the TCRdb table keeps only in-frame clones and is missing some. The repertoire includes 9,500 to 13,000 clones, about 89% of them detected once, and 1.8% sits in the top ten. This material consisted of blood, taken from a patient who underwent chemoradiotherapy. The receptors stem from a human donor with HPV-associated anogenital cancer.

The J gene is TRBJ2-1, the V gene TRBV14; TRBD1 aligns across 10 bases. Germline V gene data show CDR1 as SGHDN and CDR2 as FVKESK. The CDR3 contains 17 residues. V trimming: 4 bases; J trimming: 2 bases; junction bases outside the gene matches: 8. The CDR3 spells CASSRIVGTGAYNEQFF. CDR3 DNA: TGTGCCAGCAGCCGTATCGTCGGGACAGGGGCCTACAATGAGCAGTTCTTC.

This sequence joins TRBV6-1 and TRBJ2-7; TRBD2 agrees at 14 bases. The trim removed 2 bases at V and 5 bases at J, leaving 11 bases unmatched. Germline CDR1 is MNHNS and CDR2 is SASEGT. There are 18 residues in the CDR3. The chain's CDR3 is CASSEKGRTSGGTNEQYF. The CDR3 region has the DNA TGTGCCAGCAGTGAAAAAGGGAGGACTAGCGGGGGGACGAACGAGCAGTACTTC.

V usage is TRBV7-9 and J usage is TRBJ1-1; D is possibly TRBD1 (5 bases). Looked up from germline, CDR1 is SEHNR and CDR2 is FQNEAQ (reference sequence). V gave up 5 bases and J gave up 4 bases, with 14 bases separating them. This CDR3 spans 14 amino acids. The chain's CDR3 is CASSLRDGRTEAFF. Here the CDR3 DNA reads TGTGCCAGCAGCCTCCGGGACGGACGCACTGAAGCTTTCTTT.

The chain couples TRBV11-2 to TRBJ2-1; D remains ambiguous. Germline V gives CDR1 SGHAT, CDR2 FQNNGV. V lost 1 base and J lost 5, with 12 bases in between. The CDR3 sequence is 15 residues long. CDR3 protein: CASSLVLSGHNEQFF. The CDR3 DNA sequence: TGTGCCAGCAGCTTAGTTTTATCCGGCCACAATGAGCAGTTCTTC.

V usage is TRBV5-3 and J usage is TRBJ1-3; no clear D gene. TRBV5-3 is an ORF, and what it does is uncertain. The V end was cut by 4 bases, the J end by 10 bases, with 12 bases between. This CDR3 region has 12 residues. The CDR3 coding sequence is TGTGCCAGAAGCCCCTTGAAGAGTACCATATATTTT. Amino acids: CARSPLKSTIYF.

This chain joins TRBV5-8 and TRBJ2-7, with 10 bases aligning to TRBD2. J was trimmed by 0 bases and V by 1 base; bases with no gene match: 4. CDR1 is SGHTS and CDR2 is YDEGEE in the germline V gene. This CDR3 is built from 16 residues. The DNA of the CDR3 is TGTGCCAGCAGCTTGACTAGCGGGGACCTCTCCTACGAGCAGTACTTC. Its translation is CASSLTSGDLSYEQYF. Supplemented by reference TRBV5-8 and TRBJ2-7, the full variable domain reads EAGVTQSPTHLIKTRGQQATLRCSPISGHTSVYWYQQALGLGLQFLLWYDEGEERNRGNFPPRFSGRQFPNYSSELNVNALELEDSALYLCASSLTSGDLSYEQYFGPGTRLTVT.

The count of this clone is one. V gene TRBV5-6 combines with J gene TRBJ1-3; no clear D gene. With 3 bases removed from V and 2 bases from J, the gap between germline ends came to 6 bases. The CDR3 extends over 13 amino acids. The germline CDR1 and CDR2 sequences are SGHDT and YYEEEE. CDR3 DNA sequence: TGTGCCAGCAGCTACGGCACTGGAAACACCATATATTTT. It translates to CASSYGTGNTIYF.

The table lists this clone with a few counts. CDR3 loop: CASSSLAGGPDEQFF. The CDR3 region has the DNA TGTGCCAGCAGTTCATTAGCGGGGGGGCCTGATGAGCAGTTCTTC. This sequence joins TRBV6-5 and TRBJ2-1; TRBD2 matches at 11 bases. Germline V CDR1 and CDR2: MNHEY, SVGAGI. Germline trimming cut 4 bases from V and 8 bases from J; bases unmatched to any gene: 7. This CDR3 has 15 residues.

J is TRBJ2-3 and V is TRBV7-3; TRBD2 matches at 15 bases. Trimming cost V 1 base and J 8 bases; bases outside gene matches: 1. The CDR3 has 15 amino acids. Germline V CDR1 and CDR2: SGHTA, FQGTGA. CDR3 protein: CASSLKGLAGGTQYF. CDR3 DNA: TGTGCCAGCAGCTTAAAGGGACTAGCGGGGGGTACGCAGTATTTT.

CDR3 residues: CSVEPPRRGVSTDTQYF. The DNA for the CDR3 is TGCAGCGTTGAACCCCCACGCCGAGGGGTTAGCACAGATACGCAGTATTTT. The chain has TRBV29-1 and TRBJ2-3, with D perhaps given as TRBD1 or TRBD2 (5 bases each). The CDR3 extends over 17 amino acids. V lost 2 bases and J lost 0, with 18 bases in between. Germline V CDR1 and CDR2: SQVTM, ANQGSEA.

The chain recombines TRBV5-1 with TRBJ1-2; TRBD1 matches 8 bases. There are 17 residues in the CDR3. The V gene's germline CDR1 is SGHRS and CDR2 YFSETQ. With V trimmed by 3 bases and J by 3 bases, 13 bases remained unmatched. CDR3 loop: CASSYHGQGVRDYGYTF. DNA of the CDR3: TGCGCCAGCAGCTACCACGGACAGGGCGTACGGGACTATGGCTACACCTTC.

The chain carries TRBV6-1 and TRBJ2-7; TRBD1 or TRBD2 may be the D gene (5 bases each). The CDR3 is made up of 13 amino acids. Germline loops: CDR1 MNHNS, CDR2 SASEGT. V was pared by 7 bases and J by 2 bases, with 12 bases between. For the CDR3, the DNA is TGTGCCAGCAAGACAGTGAGGGCCTACGAGCAGTACTTC. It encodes CASKTVRAYEQYF.

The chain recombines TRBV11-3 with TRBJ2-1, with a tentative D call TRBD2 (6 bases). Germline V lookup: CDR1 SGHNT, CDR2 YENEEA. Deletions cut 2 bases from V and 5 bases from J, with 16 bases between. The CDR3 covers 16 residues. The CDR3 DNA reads TGTGCCAGCAGCTTACCACTGTCCCGGGAGCACAATGAGCAGTTCTTC. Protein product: CASSLPLSREHNEQFF.

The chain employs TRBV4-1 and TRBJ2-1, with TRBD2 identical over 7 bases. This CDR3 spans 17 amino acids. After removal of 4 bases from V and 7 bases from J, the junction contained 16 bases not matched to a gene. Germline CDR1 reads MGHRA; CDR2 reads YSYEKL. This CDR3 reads CASSPKLYSGLGNEQFF. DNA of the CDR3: TGCGCCAGCAGCCCCAAATTATATAGCGGGTTAGGGAATGAGCAGTTCTTC.

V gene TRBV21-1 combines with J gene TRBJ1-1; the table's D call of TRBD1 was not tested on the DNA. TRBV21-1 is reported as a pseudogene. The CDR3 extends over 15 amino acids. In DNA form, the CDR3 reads TGTGCCAGCAGCACACGACAGGGGGCGCTCACTGAAGCTTTCTTT. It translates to CASSTRQGALTEAFF.

The CDR3 DNA sequence: TGTGCCAGCAAGGCAGGTGCAGGGAGATATGGAAAACTGTTTTTT. As protein: CASKAGAGRYGKLFF. The chain carries TRBV6-1 and TRBJ1-4; TRBD1 might be the D (5 bases). Germline V lookup: CDR1 MNHNS, CDR2 SASEGT. The CDR3 contains 15 residues. Deletions cut 7 bases from V and 10 bases from J, with 22 bases between.

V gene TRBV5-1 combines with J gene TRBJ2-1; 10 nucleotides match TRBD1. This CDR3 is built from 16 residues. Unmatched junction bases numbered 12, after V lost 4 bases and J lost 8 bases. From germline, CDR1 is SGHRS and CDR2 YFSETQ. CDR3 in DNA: TGCGCCAGCAGCAAATCACGAGGACAGGGGGTCTATGAGCAGTTCTTC. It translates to CASSKSRGQGVYEQFF.